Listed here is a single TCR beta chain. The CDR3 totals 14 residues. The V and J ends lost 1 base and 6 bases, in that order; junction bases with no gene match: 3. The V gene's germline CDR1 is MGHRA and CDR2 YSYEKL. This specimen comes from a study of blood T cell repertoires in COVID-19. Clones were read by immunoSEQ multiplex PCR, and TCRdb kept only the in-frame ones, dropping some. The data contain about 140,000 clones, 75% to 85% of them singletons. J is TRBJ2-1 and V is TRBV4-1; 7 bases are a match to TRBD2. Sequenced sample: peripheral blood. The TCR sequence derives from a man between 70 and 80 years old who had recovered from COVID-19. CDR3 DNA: TGCGCCAGCAGCCAAGGCGGGAGAATCAATGAGCAGTTCTTC. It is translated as CASSQGGRINEQFF.